Below, 16 T cell receptor beta chains from the same sample are listed, as sequenced in a study of blood T cell repertoires in COVID-19 (dated by TCRdb to 2020 to 2022). The protocol used for the library was the immunoSEQ multiplex PCR assay. Drawn from immuneACCESS, this table holds only the in-frame rearrangements with V and J called that TCRdb kept. Clones are partly lost; checked studies trace under half to an unresolved V gene and leave the rest unexplained. The sample data list under 200,000 clones, and over 75% of these were observed just once. Of the sample, about 2.7% is held by the ten largest clones. Material: peripheral blood. These TCRs come from a man aged 35 to 55 with active or convalescent COVID-19.

This clone was observed once. The chain recombines TRBV6-1 with TRBJ1-3; TRBD1 might be the D (5 bases). This CDR3 is 14 amino acids long. V shed 1 base and J shed 4 bases, with 8 bases lying between them. Germline V gives CDR1 MNHNS, CDR2 SASEGT. CDR3 residues: CASSEVQGGNTIYF. CDR3 sequence (DNA): TGTGCCAGCAGTGAAGTTCAGGGAGGAAACACCATATATTTT.

The chain combines TRBV3-1 (or the pseudogene TRBV3-2) with TRBJ1-2; 7 nucleotides agree with TRBD1. There are 15 residues in the CDR3. J gave up 6 bases and V 4 bases, and 11 bases lay outside the gene matches. CDR1 and CDR2 from the germline V gene are LGHDT and YNNKEL (reference sequence). The CDR3 DNA is TGTGCCAGCAGCCCTCACAGGGGAGAGGGTGATGGCTACACCTTC. Its protein product is CASSPHRGEGDGYTF.

This clone was seen a handful of times. The chain employs TRBV7-6 and TRBJ2-7, with 8 bases matching TRBD1. V was clipped by 0 bases and J by 2 bases; unmatched bases: 9. Germline V gene lookup returns CDR1 SGHVS and CDR2 FNYEAQ. The CDR3 is 17 amino acids. The CDR3 spells CASSLAGGTGYTYEQYF. DNA for the CDR3: TGTGCCAGCAGCTTAGCGGGCGGGACAGGATACACCTACGAGCAGTACTTC.

The chain is built from TRBV6-2 or TRBV6-3 and TRBJ1-4, with D possibly being TRBD1 (5 bases). Looked up from germline, CDR1 is MNHEY and CDR2 is SVGEGT. CDR3 size: 15 residues. V lost 6 bases and J 3 bases, leaving 14 bases between the germline ends. Written as DNA, the CDR3 is TGTGCCAGCAGCGACCCTCGGGGGTCTAATGAAAAACTGTTTTTT. The encoded protein is CASSDPRGSNEKLFF.

The chain has TRBV6-5 and TRBJ1-1; D unresolved. The CDR3 covers 14 residues. V shed 5 bases and J shed 2 bases, with 12 bases lying between them. CDR1 MNHEY and CDR2 SVGAGI come from the germline V gene. CDR3 in DNA: TGTGCCAGCAGTCCCCGGGGAACCAACACTGAAGCTTTCTTT. Residues: CASSPRGTNTEAFF.

This chain joins TRBV28 and TRBJ2-2; D is uncertain. The CDR3 runs 14 residues. Germline values: CDR1 MDHEN, CDR2 SYDVKM. Trimming pared 5 bases from V and 0 bases from J, leaving 7 bases between. CDR3 loop: CASSLAANTGELFF. Here the CDR3 DNA reads TGTGCCAGCAGTCTGGCTGCGAACACCGGGGAGCTGTTTTTT.

This chain connects TRBV6-5 to TRBJ1-2, with TRBD1 matching over 10 bases. V shed 4 bases and J 0 bases; nucleotides not matched to a gene: 5. The germline gives CDR1 MNHEY, CDR2 SVGAGI. This CDR3 is 16 amino acids long. As DNA, the CDR3 is TGTGCCAGCAGTTCCAGGACAGGGGGAGCTAACTATGGCTACACCTTC. Translated, it gives CASSSRTGGANYGYTF.

The V and J genes are TRBV4-1 and TRBJ1-1; weak D call: TRBD1 (5 bases). CDR3 size: 15 residues. Germline assignment: CDR1 MGHRA and CDR2 YSYEKL. Trimming left V 1 base short and J 1 base short, with 10 bases between. Written as DNA, the CDR3 is TGCGCCAGCAGCCAAGGGGGGGGTAGGAACACTGAAGCTTTCTTT. Protein sequence: CASSQGGGRNTEAFF.

This clone was counted between two and nine times. The rearrangement links TRBV4-1 to TRBJ1-2; TRBD1 is a possible D gene (6 bases). The germline V and J ends were trimmed by 1 base and 4 bases, with 7 bases remaining between them. Germline values: CDR1 MGHRA, CDR2 YSYEKL. This CDR3 has 13 residues. Written as DNA, the CDR3 is TGCGCCAGCAGCCAAGTACAGGGCTATGGCTACACCTTC. Amino acid sequence: CASSQVQGYGYTF.

V is TRBV30 and J is TRBJ1-2; D might be TRBD1 (6 bases). From germline, CDR1 is GTSNPN and CDR2 SVGIG (reference sequence). This CDR3 is built from 15 residues. Deletions cut 0 bases from V and 8 bases from J, with 19 bases between. CDR3: CAWSVPLAGAGGYTF. The DNA for the CDR3 is TGTGCCTGGAGTGTACCCCTCGCGGGGGCGGGGGGCTACACCTTC. The full variable domain, its missing parts supplied by reference TRBV30 and TRBJ1-2, is SQTIHQWPATLVQPVGSPLSLECTVEGTSNPNLYWYRQAAGRGLQLLFYSVGIGQISSEVPQNLSASRPQDRQFILSSKKLLLSDSGFYLCAWSVPLAGAGGYTFGSGTRLTVV.

This chain joins TRBV7-2 and TRBJ2-3; D gene unclear. Germline lookup yields CDR1 SGHTA and CDR2 FQGNSA. The V gene lost 0 bases and the J gene lost 2 bases, with 12 bases spanning the gap. CDR3 length equals 16 residues. CDR3 DNA sequence: TGTGCCAGCAGCTTAGCTGCTTGGGCCCTCACAGATACGCAGTATTTT. Amino acids: CASSLAAWALTDTQYF.

The CDR3 sequence is CATKGKQGARVLHGYTF. The CDR3 coding sequence is TGTGCCACCAAGGGGAAACAGGGGGCGCGCGTTTTGCATGGCTACACCTTC. This chain joins TRBV28 and TRBJ1-2; 9 nucleotides match TRBD1. This CDR3 spans 17 amino acids. CDR1 is MDHEN, CDR2 SYDVKM, per germline. Unmatched junction bases numbered 21, after V lost 10 bases and J lost 6 bases.

The genes are TRBV13 and TRBJ2-7, with 9 bases that match TRBD1. This CDR3 has 15 residues. Trimming cost V 8 bases and J 9 bases; bases outside gene matches: 17. Germline loops: CDR1 PRHDT, CDR2 FYEKMQ (reference sequence). CDR3 nucleotides: TGTGCCAGCTGTGAGGGGACAGGGCCCGGCCAGGCGCAGTACTTC. It encodes CASCEGTGPGQAQYF.

V usage is TRBV6-5 and J usage is TRBJ2-7, with a tentative D call TRBD2 (5 bases). Trimming cost V 2 bases and J 4 bases, with 9 bases left between them. Germline V gene lookup returns CDR1 MNHEY and CDR2 SVGAGI. The CDR3 sequence is 13 residues long. CDR3 sequence: CASSYGSGYEQYF. CDR3 nucleotides: TGTGCCAGCAGTTACGGTTCGGGATACGAGCAGTACTTC.

This sequence joins TRBV28 and TRBJ1-1, with 7 positions matching TRBD1. This CDR3 contains 14 residues. V dropped 6 bases and J dropped 3; count of bases not matched to a gene: 7. Germline V CDR1 and CDR2: MDHEN, SYDVKM. The CDR3 protein is CASREGGVHTEAFF. CDR3 DNA: TGTGCCAGCAGGGAAGGGGGCGTCCACACTGAAGCTTTCTTT. Variable domain in full (rest from reference TRBV28 and TRBJ1-1): DVKVTQSSRYLVKRTGEKVFLECVQDMDHENMFWYRQDPGLGLRLIYFSYDVKMKEKGDIPEGYSVSREKKERFSLILESASTNQTSMYLCASREGGVHTEAFFGQGTRLTVV.

The rearrangement joins TRBV11-1 to TRBJ2-2; no firm D call. Trimming took 5 bases from V and 1 from J, leaving 8 bases between them. The CDR3 contains 14 residues. Germline V CDR1 and CDR2: SGHAT, FQDESV (reference sequence). This CDR3 reads CASSPRQNTGELFF. CDR3 coding DNA: TGTGCCAGCAGCCCCCGACAGAACACCGGGGAGCTGTTTTTT.